The clone carrying this TCR beta chain appeared many times. Its antigen is currently unknown. This specimen belongs to a study of neurological immune-mediated disorders. Study conclusions and caveats: None of the CDR3 amino acid sequences of expanded clones were shared across subjects, and this suggested private repertoires in all groups.

TCRdb called the 5' RACE reads again in MiXCR, with one record for every CDR3 protein. Here the sample spans about 65,000 distinct CDR3 sequences, approximately 3.7% being singletons. CDR1 MNHEY and CDR2 SMNVEV come from the germline V gene (reference sequence). J gave up 7 bases and V 3 bases, and 6 bases lay outside the gene matches. This CDR3 region has 14 residues. The sample consisted of PBMCs. This chain uses TRBV27 with TRBJ2-3; 8 bases align to TRBD2. The sequence was obtained from a man aged 50 to 60 with multiple sclerosis. The CDR3 sequence is CASSFSGGAYTQYF. The CDR3 nucleotides are TGTGCCAGCAGTTTTTCCGGGGGGGCGTATACGCAGTATTTT.